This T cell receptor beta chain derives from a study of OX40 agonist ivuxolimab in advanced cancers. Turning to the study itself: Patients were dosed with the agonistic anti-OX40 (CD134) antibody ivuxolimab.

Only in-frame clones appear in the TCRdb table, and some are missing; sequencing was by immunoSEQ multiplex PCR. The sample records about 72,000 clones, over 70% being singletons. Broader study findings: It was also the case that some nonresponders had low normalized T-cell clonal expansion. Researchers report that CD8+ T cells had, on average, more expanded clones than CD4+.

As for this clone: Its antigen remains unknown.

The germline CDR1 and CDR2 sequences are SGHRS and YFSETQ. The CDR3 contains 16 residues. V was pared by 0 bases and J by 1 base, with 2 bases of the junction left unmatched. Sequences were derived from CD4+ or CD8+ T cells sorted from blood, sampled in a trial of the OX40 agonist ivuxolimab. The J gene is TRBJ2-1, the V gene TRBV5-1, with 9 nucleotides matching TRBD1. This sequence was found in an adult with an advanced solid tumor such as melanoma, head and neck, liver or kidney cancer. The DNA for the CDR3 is TGCGCCAGCAGCTTGGTGGGGACAGGGTCCTACAATGAGCAGTTCTTC. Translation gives CASSLVGTGSYNEQFF.